This TCR beta chain was captured in a study of blood T cells in healthy people across ages. Regarding the study as a whole: Fewer expanded clones and more diversity marked long-lived versus aged donors. There was no known CMV status for donors, so expanded clonotype changes were possibly confounded.

Alongside a J-beta primer mix, a sample-barcoded 5' primer served in a second PCR lasting about 6 to 12 cycles. CDR3-containing paired-end reads numbered at least 2.5 million in each sample. Via MiXCR, TCRdb re-called the 5' RACE reads, giving one row per CDR3 protein. This sample has fewer than 1 million distinct CDR3 sequences, with approximately 44% found just once. A remark on this clonotype: As yet, its antigen is unknown.

Between the trimmed V and J ends, which lost 6 bases and 5 bases, there was a span of 10 bases. CDR1 and CDR2 (germline): DFQATT, SNEGSKA (reference sequence). This CDR3 comprises 11 residues. The authors extracted at least 5 micrograms of total RNA per sample. The chain is built from TRBV20-1 and TRBJ1-1, with D possibly being TRBD1 (5 bases). Sequencing was done on a sample of blood. The source of this sequence is a man aged 60-69 years in good health. This CDR3 reads CSAARVTEAFF. DNA of the CDR3: TGCAGTGCCGCCAGGGTAACTGAAGCTTTCTTT.